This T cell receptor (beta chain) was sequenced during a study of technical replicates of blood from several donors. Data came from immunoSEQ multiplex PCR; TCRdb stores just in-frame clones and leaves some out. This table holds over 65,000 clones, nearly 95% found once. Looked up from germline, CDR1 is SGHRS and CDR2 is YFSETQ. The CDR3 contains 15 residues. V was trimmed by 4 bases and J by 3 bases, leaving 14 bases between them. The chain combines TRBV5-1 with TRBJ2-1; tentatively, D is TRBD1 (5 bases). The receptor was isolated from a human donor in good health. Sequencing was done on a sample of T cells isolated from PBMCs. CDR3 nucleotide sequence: TGCGCCAGCAGCCGATCTGACAGCTACTACAATGAGCAGTTCTTC. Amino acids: CASSRSDSYYNEQFF.